Below, 14 T cell receptor beta chains from the same sample are listed, as sequenced in a study of blood T cell repertoires in COVID-19. Measured with immunoSEQ multiplex PCR; TCRdb has only the in-frame clones, and not every one. This sample has approximately 18,000 clones; 81% occur once, and the top ten carry 7% to 8.5%. Sequenced sample: peripheral blood. The receptors shown here come from a man aged 55-75 years with acute or convalescent COVID-19.

This clone was detected once. J is TRBJ1-2 and V is TRBV4-1, with a tentative D call TRBD1 (6 bases). The CDR3 covers 16 residues. In germline, CDR1 is MGHRA, CDR2 YSYEKL. V lost 2 bases and J 6 bases, leaving 19 bases between the germline ends. In DNA form, the CDR3 reads TGCGCCAGCAGCCAACCTAGCAGGGGAGTAAAGAATGGCTACACCTTC. Amino acids: CASSQPSRGVKNGYTF.

V usage is TRBV5-6 and J usage is TRBJ1-3; D is undetermined. Germline V lookup: CDR1 SGHDT, CDR2 YYEEEE. Trimming took off 5 bases at V and 0 bases at J, with 12 bases between the two ends. The CDR3 is 15 amino acids. CDR3 residues: CASSLGILSGNTIYF. For the CDR3, the DNA is TGTGCCAGCAGTCTCGGGATCCTCTCTGGAAACACCATATATTTT.

The chain joins TRBV29-1 to TRBJ1-2, with D possibly being TRBD1 (6 bases). Germline V CDR1 and CDR2: SQVTM, ANQGSEA. Trimming cost V 3 bases and J 6 bases, with 8 bases left between them. The CDR3 runs to 11 residues. This CDR3 reads CSVEGHNGYTF. The CDR3 DNA follows: TGCAGCGTTGAGGGACACAATGGCTACACCTTC.

The J gene is TRBJ2-7, the V gene TRBV30; a weak D match, TRBD2 (6 bases). The germline gives CDR1 GTSNPN, CDR2 SVGIG (reference sequence). This CDR3 contains 13 residues. Trimming shortened V by 0 bases and J by 3 bases, and 9 bases separated the two germline ends. For the CDR3, the DNA is TGTGCCTGGAGTGTATTGGGGGGCTACGAGCAGTACTTC. Protein sequence: CAWSVLGGYEQYF.

In DNA, the CDR3 is TGTGCCAGCAGTTACGGGGGGACGAATGAAAAACTGTTTTTT. It translates to CASSYGGTNEKLFF. The genes are TRBV6-5 and TRBJ1-4; TRBD1 is a possible D gene (5 bases). Germline V gene lookup returns CDR1 MNHEY and CDR2 SVGAGI. V was pared by 2 bases and J by 5 bases, with 9 bases between. The CDR3 covers 14 residues.

Notes on this clone: The identical CDR3 is also encoded by other nucleotide sequences in the sample. The V gene is TRBV5-1, the J gene TRBJ1-4, with 7 bases matching TRBD1. Looked up from germline, CDR1 is SGHRS and CDR2 is YFSETQ. The CDR3 length is 14 residues. V lost 0 bases and J lost 8; bases outside the gene matches: 4. CDR3 sequence: CASSLGQGREKLFF. The CDR3 nucleotides are TGCGCCAGCAGCTTGGGACAGGGAAGAGAAAAACTGTTTTTT.

The chain has TRBV6-1 and TRBJ2-5, with TRBD2 matching over 10 bases. The CDR3 is 17 residues long. The V segment lost 2 bases and the J segment 2 bases; nucleotides outside the gene matches: 8. Germline CDR1 and CDR2: MNHNS and SASEGT. This CDR3 reads CASSEPPSGGPQETQYF. Written as DNA, the CDR3 is TGTGCCAGCAGTGAACCCCCTAGCGGGGGCCCACAAGAGACCCAGTACTTC.

This clone was recorded once. This chain connects TRBV29-1 to TRBJ1-1; TRBD1 might be the D (6 bases). The CDR3 spans 13 residues. CDR1 and CDR2 from the germline V gene are SQVTM and ANQGSEA. V lost 6 bases, J lost 4 bases, and 15 bases lay in between. The CDR3 DNA is TGCAGCGTCGACTCAGGGGATCCCACTGAAGCTTTCTTT. This codes for CSVDSGDPTEAFF.

The chain carries TRBV9 and TRBJ2-7, with D possibly TRBD1 on 7 matching bases. This CDR3 has 15 residues. Germline values: CDR1 SGDLS, CDR2 YYNGEE. Trimming left V 4 bases short and J 0 bases short, with 14 bases between. The CDR3 region has the DNA TGTGCCAGCAGCCAGGGGGGCCAGGTCTCCTACGAGCAGTACTTC. This sequence encodes CASSQGGQVSYEQYF.

The sample holds one count of this clone. The chain uses TRBV18 and TRBJ1-1; tentative D call: TRBD1 (6 bases). In germline, CDR1 is KGHSH, CDR2 LQKENI. The germline V and J ends were trimmed by 4 bases and 5 bases, with 14 bases remaining between them. This CDR3 region has 14 residues. The CDR3, as DNA: TGTGCCAGCTCACGGGAGGGGGAGGGAACTGAAGCTTTCTTT. It yields the protein CASSREGEGTEAFF.

The V call is TRBV29-1, the J call TRBJ1-2; 12 bases line up with TRBD1. This CDR3 is built from 14 residues. Losses at the gene ends were 6 bases for V and 4 bases for J; bases not matched to a gene: 6. CDR1 SQVTM and CDR2 ANQGSEA come from the germline V gene. This chain's CDR3 is CSVNPGQGAYGYTF. The CDR3 DNA is TGCAGCGTCAACCCGGGACAGGGGGCCTATGGCTACACCTTC.

This clone was recorded a few times. V and J are TRBV28 and TRBJ1-1, with D tentatively TRBD1 (5 bases). Germline-derived CDR1 and CDR2 are MDHEN and SYDVKM. V was shortened by 4 bases and J by 5 bases, with 14 bases between the two germline ends. CDR3 length equals 14 residues. The CDR3 is CASSWGSEGTEAFF. CDR3 sequence (DNA): TGTGCCAGCAGTTGGGGCAGCGAAGGAACTGAAGCTTTCTTT.

This clone was seen once. V is TRBV2 and J is TRBJ2-2; 9 positions match TRBD2. J was trimmed by 6 bases and V by 9 bases; bases with no gene match: 8. The germline V gene has CDR1 SNHLY and CDR2 FYNNEI. The CDR3 sequence is 14 residues long. This CDR3 reads CASISGGIPGELFF. The CDR3 DNA sequence: TGTGCCAGTATAAGCGGGGGGATCCCCGGGGAGCTGTTTTTT. The variable domain in full, with the rest retrieved from reference TRBV2 and TRBJ2-2, is EPEVTQTPSHQVTQMGQEVILRCVPISNHLYFYWYRQILGQKVEFLVSFYNNEISEKSEIFDDQFSVERPDGSNFTLKIRSTKLEDSAMYFCASISGGIPGELFFGEGSRLTVL.

The V and J genes are TRBV19 and TRBJ2-7, with a possible D match to TRBD1 (6 bases). CDR1 is LNHDA and CDR2 is SQIVND in the germline V gene (reference sequence). This CDR3 is built from 15 residues. V was pared by 7 bases and J by 3 bases, with 19 bases between. Written as DNA, the CDR3 is TGTGCCAGTACCCCTTCGACAGGCGACCTCTACGAGCAGTACTTC. It yields the protein CASTPSTGDLYEQYF.